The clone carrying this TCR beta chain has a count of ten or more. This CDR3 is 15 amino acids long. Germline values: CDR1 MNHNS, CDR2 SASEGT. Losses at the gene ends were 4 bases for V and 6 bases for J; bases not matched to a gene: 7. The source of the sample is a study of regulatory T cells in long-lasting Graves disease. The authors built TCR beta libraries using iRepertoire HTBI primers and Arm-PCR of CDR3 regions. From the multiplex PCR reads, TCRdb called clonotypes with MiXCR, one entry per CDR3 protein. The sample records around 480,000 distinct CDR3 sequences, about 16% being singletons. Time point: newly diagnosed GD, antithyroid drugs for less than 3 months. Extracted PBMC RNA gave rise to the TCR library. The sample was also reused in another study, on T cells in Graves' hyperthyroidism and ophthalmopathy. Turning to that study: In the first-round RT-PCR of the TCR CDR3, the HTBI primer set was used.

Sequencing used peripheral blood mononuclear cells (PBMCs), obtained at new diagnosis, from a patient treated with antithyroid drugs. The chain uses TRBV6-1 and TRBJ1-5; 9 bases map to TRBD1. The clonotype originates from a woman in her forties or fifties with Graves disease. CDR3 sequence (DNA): TGTGCCAGCAGTGTACAAGGACAGGGGACTCAGCCCCAGCATTTT. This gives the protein CASSVQGQGTQPQHF.